A selection of T cell receptor beta chains follows, all from one sample in a study of human T cells and chemical hapten exposure. TCRdb analysed the RACE reads with MiXCR anew, one entry per CDR3 protein. The table lists some 74,000 distinct CDR3 sequences, 11% to 15% of them singletons. The material was whole blood, obtained in connection with sensitization to the hapten diphenylcyclopropenone (DPC). All receptors come from a woman aged 50 to 60 with alopecia areata. Some clones in this sample may be carry-over from other donors' samples. Both conserved end residues are part of each CDR3. D genes are given only for firm matches. Clone size is not always given. Where it is, it says once, few, many or a class for expanded clones.

CDR3nt,CDR3aa,j_gene,v_gene,d_gene,abundance
TGTGCCAGCAGTCTAGGGAGGCAAGCTTTCTTT,CASSLGRQAFF,TRBJ1-1,TRBV3-1,NA,few
TGTGCCAGCAGCCAAATGGTCCAGACCCAGTACTTC,CASSQMVQTQYF,TRBJ2-5,TRBV3-1,NA,NA
TGCAGCGGAGGGGGGTACACTGAAGCTTTCTTT,CSGGGYTEAFF,TRBJ1-1,TRBV29-1,NA,few
TGTGTCAGCAGCTTAGGGCAGCCGAACTACGAGCAGTACTTC,CVSSLGQPNYEQYF,TRBJ2-7,TRBV11-2,NA,few
TGTGCCAGCACCCAACGGCTGGGCACAATGACCTACGAGCAGTACTTC,CASTQRLGTMTYEQYF,TRBJ2-7,TRBV6-2/TRBV6-3,NA,NA
TGTGCCGGCGGAGGGGACCCTTATAATTCACCCCTCCACTTT,CAGGGDPYNSPLHF,TRBJ1-6,TRBV28,NA,NA
TGCGCCAGCACCCCTATAGGGGTGGGAAAACTGTTTTTT,CASTPIGVGKLFF,TRBJ1-4,TRBV4-1,NA,few
TGTGCCAGCACCTTGGGAGGCTCGGACTATGGCTACACCTTC,CASTLGGSDYGYTF,TRBJ1-2,TRBV28,NA,NA
TGTGCCAGCAGCCCATTGGTAGGCAGGGTGAACACTGAAGCTTTCTTT,CASSPLVGRVNTEAFF,TRBJ1-1,TRBV11-2,NA,few
TGTGCCAGCAGTTCCTCGAGTTCGTTCATTCTTCGGTCTAGCACAGATACGCAGTATTTT,CASSSSSSFILRSSTDTQYF,TRBJ2-3,TRBV28,NA,few
TGCGCCAGCAGCCATCAGACTAGCGGGAGGGCACGGTACAATGAGCAGTTCTTC,CASSHQTSGRARYNEQFF,TRBJ2-1,TRBV4-1,TRBD2,NA
TGTGCCAGCAGCCAAGAATGGCTCGGGGAGCTGTTTTTT,CASSQEWLGELFF,TRBJ2-2,TRBV14,NA,NA
TGTGCCAGCAGTTTAAGGGGACAGGGGCGCGAGCAGTACTTC,CASSLRGQGREQYF,TRBJ2-7,TRBV28,TRBD1,NA
TGTGCCAGCAGCTCCGGACTAGCGTTTTCCTACGAGCAGTACTTC,CASSSGLAFSYEQYF,TRBJ2-7,TRBV7-2,TRBD2,few
TGCGCCAGCAGCCCACTGATCTTGGGGACCGGGGTGCCCGGGGAGCTGTTTTTT,CASSPLILGTGVPGELFF,TRBJ2-2,TRBV5-1,NA,few
TGTGCCTGGAGTGTATTGCGGGAGCCCGTCAATGAGCAGTTCTTC,CAWSVLREPVNEQFF,TRBJ2-1,TRBV30,TRBD2,few
TGTGCCAGCAGCTTGGGGGAAGTGAGGTACAATGAGCAGTTCTTC,CASSLGEVRYNEQFF,TRBJ2-1,TRBV5-5,NA,NA
TGTGCCAGCACCGGCGGTTTTCTTCCCTACAATGAGCAGTTCTTC,CASTGGFLPYNEQFF,TRBJ2-1,TRBV28,NA,few
TGTGCCAGCAGTGATTCAGGGGACAATCAGCCCCAGCATTTT,CASSDSGDNQPQHF,TRBJ1-5,TRBV2,NA,few
TGTGCCAGCAGCATTGATCTTTTCTACGAGCAGTACTTC,CASSIDLFYEQYF,TRBJ2-7,TRBV7-2,NA,NA
TGTGCCAGCTCACCAACAACTGGGGGCGACTATGGCTACACCTTC,CASSPTTGGDYGYTF,TRBJ1-2,TRBV18,NA,NA
TGCAGTGCTAGCAGGGGTTCGTCTGGGGCCAACGTCCTGACTTTC,CSASRGSSGANVLTF,TRBJ2-6,TRBV20-1,NA,NA
TGTGCCAGCAGTTTGGACCCCACTAGCGGGATTGGTGAGACCCAGTACTTC,CASSLDPTSGIGETQYF,TRBJ2-5,TRBV28,TRBD2,NA
TGTGCCAGCAGCTTAGGGGCGGGAGGGCCAGATACGCAGTATTTT,CASSLGAGGPDTQYF,TRBJ2-3,TRBV7-6,TRBD2,few
TGCAGCGTTGGGGTATCGAGCCAAGAGACCCAGTACTTC,CSVGVSSQETQYF,TRBJ2-5,TRBV29-1,NA,few
TGTGCCAGCAGCTTATCCTCCCGGAGCAATCAGCCCCAGCATTTT,CASSLSSRSNQPQHF,TRBJ1-5,TRBV7-8,NA,many
TGTGCCAGCGGACGGTATAGCAATCAGCCCCAGCATTTT,CASGRYSNQPQHF,TRBJ1-5,TRBV19,NA,few
TGCGCCAGCAGCCTGGGACTAGCGCAGGGATCGGCCAAAAACATTCAGTACTTC,CASSLGLAQGSAKNIQYF,TRBJ2-4,TRBV4-1,TRBD2,NA
TGCGCCAGCAGCCAACCCGAGACAGGGTCGAAGCAGTTCTTC,CASSQPETGSKQFF,TRBJ2-1,TRBV4-3,TRBD1,few
TGTGCCAGCAGTGAAAGAGGGCAGGGCCACACTGAAGCTTTCTTT,CASSERGQGHTEAFF,TRBJ1-1,TRBV25-1,NA,few
TGTGCCAGCAGGCGAGCCGGGAGTTCCACAGATACGCAGTATTTT,CASRRAGSSTDTQYF,TRBJ2-3,TRBV7-8,NA,NA
TGTGCCACAAGAGACCTGAGCTCCTACGAGCAGTACTTC,CATRDLSSYEQYF,TRBJ2-7,TRBV19,NA,few
TGTGCCAGCAGTTACGAAGCTTACAATGAGCAGTTCTTC,CASSYEAYNEQFF,TRBJ2-1,TRBV6-2/TRBV6-3,NA,few
TGTGCCAGCATCAACAGGGGCAGGAACACTGAAGCTTTCTTT,CASINRGRNTEAFF,TRBJ1-1,TRBV2,TRBD1,NA
TGCAGTGCACGGGAGGTAGCCTACGAGCAGTACTTC,CSAREVAYEQYF,TRBJ2-7,TRBV20-1,TRBD2,NA
TGTGCCAGCAGCGGAGACAGGGACCAAGCCAAAAACATTCAGTACTTC,CASSGDRDQAKNIQYF,TRBJ2-4,TRBV11-2,TRBD1,few
TGTGCCATCGGGGAGGGGAACACTGAAGCTTTCTTT,CAIGEGNTEAFF,TRBJ1-1,TRBV10-3,NA,few
TGTGCCAGCAGTCCGGGACTAGCCCAAGTCTTC,CASSPGLAQVF,TRBJ2-1,TRBV12-3/TRBV12-4,TRBD2,few
TGTGCCAGCAGTTACGGGACAGGTGAAGACTATGGCTACACCTTC,CASSYGTGEDYGYTF,TRBJ1-2,TRBV6-2/TRBV6-3,TRBD1,few
TGCAGTGCTTTAGGCCCCAATCCAATTAATTCACCCCTCCACTTT,CSALGPNPINSPLHF,TRBJ1-6,TRBV20-1,NA,few